These 21 T cell receptor beta chains originate from one sample sequenced in a study of T cells in Graves' hyperthyroidism and ophthalmopathy. There were TCR beta CDR3 regions amplified from RNA transcripts. TCR CDR3 underwent first-round RT-PCR with the HTBI primer set. One entry per CDR3 protein, called by TCRdb with MiXCR from the multiplex PCR reads. Of 650,000 to 750,000 distinct CDR3 sequences listed, around 15% were seen once; the top ten hold roughly 10%. Material for sequencing was blood. These receptors all come from a young woman with Graves' hyperthyroidism.

This clonotype has ten or more counts. V gene TRBV3-1 combines with J gene TRBJ1-2; D is ambiguous. The V end lost 1 base, the J end lost 2 bases, and 14 bases lay between the germline ends. This CDR3 contains 16 residues. CDR1 is LGHDT and CDR2 is YNNKEL in the germline V gene (reference sequence). The CDR3 coding sequence is TGTGCCAGCAGCCAAGCTCTAACGCGGGGAAACTATGGCTACACCTTC. Translating it yields CASSQALTRGNYGYTF. The full variable domain, in which reference TRBV3-1 and TRBJ1-2 provide the parts outside the CDR3, is DTAVSQTPKYLVTQMGNDKSIKCEQNLGHDTMYWYKQDSKKFLKIMFSYNNKELIINETVPNRFSPKSPDKAHLNLHINSLELGDSAVYFCASSQALTRGNYGYTFGSGTRLTVV.

This clonotype appeared a few times. The chain carries TRBV19 and TRBJ1-2; D is unclear. CDR1 is LNHDA, CDR2 SQIVND, per germline (reference sequence). The CDR3 consists of 13 residues. The V and J ends lost 4 bases and 3 bases respectively, with 9 bases between them. CDR3 sequence: CASSKADYYGYTF. CDR3 in DNA: TGTGCCAGTAGTAAGGCGGATTACTATGGCTACACCTTC.

Details on this clonotype: Given a much more abundant clone one base away, this may be a read error. This chain uses TRBV24-1 with TRBJ1-5; perhaps TRBD1 as D (5 bases). CDR1 is KGHDR and CDR2 is SFDVKD in the germline V gene. V dropped 5 bases and J dropped 4 bases, with 8 bases sitting between them. The CDR3 covers 13 residues. CDR3: CATSAQGNQPQHF. The CDR3 coding sequence is TGTGCCACCAGTGCCCAGGGAAATCAGCCCCAGCATTTT.

This rearrangement joins TRBV29-1 to TRBJ2-7; TRBD2 aligns across 10 bases. CDR3 length: 14 amino acids. Trimming at V came to 5 bases and at J to 2 bases, leaving 6 bases not matched to a gene. Looked up from germline, CDR1 is SQVTM and CDR2 is ANQGSEA. The CDR3 bases are TGCAGCGTTCGAAGCGGGAGGGAGGCCTACGAGCAGTACTTC. Translated: CSVRSGREAYEQYF.

This rearrangement joins TRBV29-1 to TRBJ2-5, with D unresolved. This CDR3 spans 12 amino acids. CDR1 and CDR2 (germline): SQVTM, ANQGSEA. Trimming took 6 bases from V and 5 from J, leaving 13 bases between them. CDR3 amino acids: CSVRLGFETQYF. The CDR3 DNA reads TGCAGCGTAAGATTGGGGTTCGAGACCCAGTACTTC. Full variable domain (remainder filled in from reference TRBV29-1 and TRBJ2-5): SAVISQKPSRDICQRGTSLTIQCQVDSQVTMMFWYRQQPGQSLTLIATANQGSEATYESGFVIDKFPISRPNLTFSTLTVSNMSPEDSSIYLCSVRLGFETQYFGPGTRLLVL.

This clonotype was observed many times. This chain links TRBV28 with TRBJ1-4; tentative D call: TRBD1 (5 bases). The CDR3 is 13 residues long. V was shortened by 7 bases and J by 5 bases, with 11 bases between the two germline ends. CDR1 is MDHEN, CDR2 SYDVKM, per germline. The CDR3 loop reads CASTGRPNEKLFF. DNA for the CDR3: TGTGCCAGCACGGGACGGCCGAATGAAAAACTGTTTTTT.

The CDR3 sequence: CASSLYKGGRNEQYF. The CDR3 DNA reads TGTGCCAGCAGCTTGTATAAAGGCGGGAGGAACGAGCAGTACTTC. The genes are TRBV7-8 and TRBJ2-7; the match to TRBD2 covers 8 bases. Per the germline V gene, CDR1 is SGHVS and CDR2 is FQNEAQ. V trimming: 3 bases; J trimming: 5 bases; junction bases outside the gene matches: 9. This CDR3 spans 15 amino acids.

This clonotype was counted many times. This rearrangement joins TRBV30 to TRBJ1-1, with D perhaps TRBD1 (6 bases). The CDR3 runs 13 residues. Trimming removed 5 bases at V and 8 bases at J, with 18 bases between. Germline V gene lookup returns CDR1 GTSNPN and CDR2 SVGIG (reference sequence). The CDR3 reads CAWDGWGGREAFF. The CDR3 DNA is TGTGCCTGGGACGGTTGGGGGGGCAGAGAAGCTTTCTTT.

The V gene is TRBV7-9, the J gene TRBJ2-7; D is possibly TRBD2 (6 bases). In germline, CDR1 is SEHNR, CDR2 FQNEAQ (reference sequence). Between the trimmed V and J ends, which lost 7 bases and 4 bases, there was a span of 26 bases. This CDR3 is 17 amino acids long. The CDR3 DNA sequence: TGTGCCAGCACCCTTTTCCGGGACGGGAGCTCAGCGTACGAGCAGTACTTC. Its translation is CASTLFRDGSSAYEQYF.

This clonotype showed up many times. The chain has TRBV9 and TRBJ2-3; 7 nucleotides line up with TRBD2. This CDR3 contains 16 residues. The V gene's germline CDR1 is SGDLS and CDR2 YYNGEE. The V segment lost 7 bases and the J segment 4 bases; nucleotides outside the gene matches: 15. Here the CDR3 reads CASGSGSRGRADTQYF. The DNA of the CDR3 is TGTGCCAGCGGGAGCGGATCTCGTGGGAGGGCAGATACGCAGTATTTT.

This clonotype was seen a few times. The rearrangement links TRBV7-2 to TRBJ2-7, with D unresolved. Germline CDR1 is SGHTA and CDR2 is FQGNSA. Deletions cut 4 bases from V and 2 bases from J, with 12 bases between. The CDR3 is 14 amino acids. This CDR3 is CASSSASSAYEQYF. The DNA for the CDR3 is TGTGCCAGCAGCTCAGCGAGTTCAGCCTACGAGCAGTACTTC.

The rearrangement links TRBV9 to TRBJ2-2; 16 bases fit TRBD2. Trimming cost V 4 bases and J 0 bases; bases outside gene matches: 3. In germline, CDR1 is SGDLS, CDR2 YYNGEE. The CDR3 covers 18 residues. In DNA form, the CDR3 reads TGTGCCAGCAGCTACGGGACTAGCGGGAGGGCGAACACCGGGGAGCTGTTTTTT. Amino acids: CASSYGTSGRANTGELFF.

This clonotype was detected many times. The chain is built from TRBV3-1 and TRBJ1-2; tentative D call: TRBD1 (5 bases). The CDR3 length is 20 residues. The germline V gene encodes CDR1 LGHDT and CDR2 YNNKEL (reference sequence). Deletions cut 0 bases from V and 4 bases from J, with 27 bases between. The CDR3 protein is CASSQDRLGPGGEITYGYTF. The CDR3 DNA follows: TGTGCCAGCAGCCAAGATCGATTAGGACCGGGGGGGGAGATCACCTATGGCTACACCTTC.

A word on this clonotype: A read error may be the cause here, since a much bigger clone is one base away. The chain couples TRBV11-2 to TRBJ2-1; TRBD2 matches 7 bases. This CDR3 spans 15 amino acids. Per germline, CDR1 SGHAT and CDR2 FQNNGV. CDR3 region: CASSLGGSAYNEQLF. The CDR3 region has the DNA TGTGCCAGCAGCTTAGGCGGGAGTGCCTACAATGAGCAGCTCTTC. The full variable domain, in which reference TRBV11-2 and TRBJ2-1 provide the parts outside the CDR3, is EAGVAQSPRYKIIEKRQSVAFWCNPISGHATLYWYQQILGQGPKLLIQFQNNGVVDDSQLPKDRFSAERLKGVDSTLKIQPAKLEDSAVYLCASSLGGSAYNEQLFGPGTRLTVL.

This clonotype was recorded at least ten times. The rearrangement joins TRBV6-6 to TRBJ2-3; D is undetermined. The V end lost 0 bases, the J end lost 1 base, and 11 bases lay between the germline ends. The germline V gene encodes CDR1 MNHNY and CDR2 SVGAGI (reference sequence). The CDR3 runs to 16 residues. The CDR3 DNA sequence: TGTGCCAGCAGTTACTCGTCAGGAAGCGGCACAGATACGCAGTATTTT. Its protein is CASSYSSGSGTDTQYF.

This clonotype occurred a few times. The gene calls are TRBV7-8 and TRBJ2-3, with 7 bases fitting TRBD2. The CDR3 totals 16 residues. CDR1 SGHVS and CDR2 FQNEAQ come from the germline V gene. The V gene end was trimmed by 2 bases and the J gene end by 1 base; junction bases not matched to a gene: 6. The CDR3: CASSLLRESGTDTQYF. CDR3 nucleotide sequence: TGTGCCAGCAGCTTACTGCGGGAGTCTGGCACAGATACGCAGTATTTT.

This clonotype showed up many times. The chain links TRBV13 to TRBJ2-1; no clear D. The CDR3 sequence is 15 residues long. Germline V CDR1 and CDR2: PRHDT, FYEKMQ (reference sequence). V lost 2 bases, J lost 7 bases, and 15 bases lay in between. CDR3 DNA: TGTGCCAGCAGCTTATGGGCTGGAAAGTTAAATGAGCAGTTCTTC. This encodes CASSLWAGKLNEQFF.

This clonotype was recorded many times. V is TRBV7-2 and J is TRBJ1-1; D perhaps matches TRBD1 (5 bases). Trimming removed 3 bases from V and 0 bases from J, with 14 bases in between. Germline-derived CDR1 and CDR2 are SGHTA and FQGNSA. The CDR3 consists of 16 residues. CDR3 protein: CASSLQGGLMNTEAFF. The CDR3 coding sequence is TGTGCCAGCAGCTTGCAGGGAGGGCTCATGAACACTGAAGCTTTCTTT.

This clonotype was detected only a few times. V gene TRBV20-1 combines with J gene TRBJ2-5, with 10 nucleotides matching TRBD1. Germline CDR1 is DFQATT and CDR2 is SNEGSKA (reference sequence). This CDR3 is 15 amino acids long. With V trimmed by 2 bases and J by 2 bases, 5 bases remained unmatched. The CDR3 bases are TGCAGTGCTAGAATCGGGACAGGGGAACAAGAGACCCAGTACTTC. Protein: CSARIGTGEQETQYF.

This clonotype was picked up a small number of times. The rearrangement joins TRBV19 to TRBJ2-3, with 8 bases identical to TRBD1. Germline-derived CDR1 and CDR2 are LNHDA and SQIVND (reference sequence). Trimming cost V 10 bases and J 2 bases; bases outside gene matches: 11. CDR3 length: 15 residues. The CDR3 nucleotides are TGTGCCACGACCGACAGGGGCAAGTTCACAGATACGCAGTATTTT. It yields the protein CATTDRGKFTDTQYF.

The sample holds many counts of this clonotype. The chain recombines TRBV3-1 with TRBJ2-3; TRBD1 might be the D (6 bases). CDR3 length: 14 amino acids. Germline assignment: CDR1 LGHDT and CDR2 YNNKEL (reference sequence). V was cut by 1 base and J by 6 bases, with 11 bases left in between. CDR3 nucleotide sequence: TGTGCCAGCAGCCAAGGAGTGGGGGCGGATACGCAGTATTTT. Its protein product is CASSQGVGADTQYF.